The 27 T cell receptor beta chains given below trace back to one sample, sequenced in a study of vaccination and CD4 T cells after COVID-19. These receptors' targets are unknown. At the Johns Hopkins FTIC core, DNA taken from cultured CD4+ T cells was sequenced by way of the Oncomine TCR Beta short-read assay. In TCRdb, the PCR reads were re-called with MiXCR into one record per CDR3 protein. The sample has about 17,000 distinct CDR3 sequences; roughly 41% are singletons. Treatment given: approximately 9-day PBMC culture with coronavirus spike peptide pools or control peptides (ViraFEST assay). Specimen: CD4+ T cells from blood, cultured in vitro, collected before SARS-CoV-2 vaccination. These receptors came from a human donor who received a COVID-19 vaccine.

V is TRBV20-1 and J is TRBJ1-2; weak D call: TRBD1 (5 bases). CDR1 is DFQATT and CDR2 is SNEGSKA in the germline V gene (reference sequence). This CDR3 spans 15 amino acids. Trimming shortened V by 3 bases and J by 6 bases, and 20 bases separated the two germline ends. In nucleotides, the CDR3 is TGCAGTGCTAGGGGCCCCGGGACTCAGCGGGATGGCTACACCTTC. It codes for CSARGPGTQRDGYTF.

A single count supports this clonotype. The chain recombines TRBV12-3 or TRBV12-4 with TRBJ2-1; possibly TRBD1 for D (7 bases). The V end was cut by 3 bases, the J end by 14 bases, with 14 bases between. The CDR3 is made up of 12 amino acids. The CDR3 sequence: CASSFDDREEFF. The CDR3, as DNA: TGTGCCAGCAGTTTTGACGACAGGGAGGAGTTCTTC.

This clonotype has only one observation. CDR3 residues: CASSYGDRDGYTF. CDR3 DNA sequence: TGTGCCAGCAGTTACGGGGACAGGGATGGCTACACCTTC. V gene TRBV12-3 or TRBV12-4 combines with J gene TRBJ1-2, with TRBD1 matching 9 bases. Germline trimming cut 4 bases from V and 6 bases from J; bases unmatched to any gene: 3. CDR3 length: 13 residues.

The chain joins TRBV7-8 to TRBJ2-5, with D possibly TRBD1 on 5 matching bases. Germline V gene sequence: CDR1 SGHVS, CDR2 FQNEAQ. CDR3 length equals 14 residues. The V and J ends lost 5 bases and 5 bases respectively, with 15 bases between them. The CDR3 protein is CASSIRVLTETQYF. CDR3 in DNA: TGTGCCAGCAGCATCAGGGTCCTTACGGAGACCCAGTACTTC. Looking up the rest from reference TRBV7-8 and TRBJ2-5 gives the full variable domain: GAGVSQSPRYKVAKRGQDVALRCDPISGHVSLFWYQQALGQGPEFLTYFQNEAQLDKSGLPSDRFFAERPEGSVSTLKIQRTQQEDSAVYLCASSIRVLTETQYFGPGTRLLVL.

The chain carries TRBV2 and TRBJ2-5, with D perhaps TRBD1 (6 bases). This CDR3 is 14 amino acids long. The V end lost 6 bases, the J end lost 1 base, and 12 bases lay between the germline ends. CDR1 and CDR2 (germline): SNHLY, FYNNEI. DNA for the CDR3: TGTGCCAGCAGGCGGACAGTGACCCAAGAGACCCAGTACTTC. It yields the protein CASRRTVTQETQYF.

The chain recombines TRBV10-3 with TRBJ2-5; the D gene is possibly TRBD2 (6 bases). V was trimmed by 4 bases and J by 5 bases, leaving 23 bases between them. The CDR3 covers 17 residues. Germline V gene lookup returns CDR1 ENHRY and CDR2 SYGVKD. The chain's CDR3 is CAISGVTRGELRETQYF. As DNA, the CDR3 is TGTGCCATCAGTGGAGTAACGCGCGGGGAGCTGCGGGAGACCCAGTACTTC.

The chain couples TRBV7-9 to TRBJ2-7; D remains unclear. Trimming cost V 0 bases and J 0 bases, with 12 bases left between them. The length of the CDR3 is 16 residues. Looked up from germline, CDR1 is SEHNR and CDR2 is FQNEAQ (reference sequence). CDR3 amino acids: CASSLAFGTTSYEQYF. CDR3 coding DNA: TGTGCCAGCAGCTTAGCGTTTGGAACAACCTCCTACGAGCAGTACTTC.

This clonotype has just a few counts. The CDR3 loop reads CASSEGQRLGYTF. The CDR3 DNA reads as TGTGCCAGCAGCGAGGGGCAGAGACTCGGCTACACCTTC. The V call is TRBV11-3, the J call TRBJ1-2; perhaps TRBD1 as D (5 bases). V lost 5 bases, J lost 8 bases, and 15 bases lay in between. The CDR3 sequence is 13 residues long. Germline assignment: CDR1 SGHNT and CDR2 YENEEA.

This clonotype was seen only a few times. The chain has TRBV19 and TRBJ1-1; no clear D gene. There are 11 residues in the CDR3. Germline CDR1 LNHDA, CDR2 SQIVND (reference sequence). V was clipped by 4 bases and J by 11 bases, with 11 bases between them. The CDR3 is CASSTRVGAFF. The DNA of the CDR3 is TGTGCCAGTAGTACCAGAGTCGGGGCTTTCTTT.

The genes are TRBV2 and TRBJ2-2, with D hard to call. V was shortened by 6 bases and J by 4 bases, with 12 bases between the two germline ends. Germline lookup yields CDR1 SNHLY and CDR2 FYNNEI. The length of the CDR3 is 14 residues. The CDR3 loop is CASSSRTITGELFF. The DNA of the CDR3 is TGTGCCAGCAGCAGCAGGACGATCACCGGGGAGCTGTTTTTT. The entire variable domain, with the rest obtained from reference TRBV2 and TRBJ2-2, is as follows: EPEVTQTPSHQVTQMGQEVILRCVPISNHLYFYWYRQILGQKVEFLVSFYNNEISEKSEIFDDQFSVERPDGSNFTLKIRSTKLEDSAMYFCASSSRTITGELFFGEGSRLTVL.

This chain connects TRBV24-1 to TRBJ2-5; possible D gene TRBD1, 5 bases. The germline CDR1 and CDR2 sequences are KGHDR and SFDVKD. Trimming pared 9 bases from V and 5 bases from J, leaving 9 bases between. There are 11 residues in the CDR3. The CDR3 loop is CATGQGETQYF. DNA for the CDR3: TGTGCCACCGGGCAGGGCGAGACCCAGTACTTC.

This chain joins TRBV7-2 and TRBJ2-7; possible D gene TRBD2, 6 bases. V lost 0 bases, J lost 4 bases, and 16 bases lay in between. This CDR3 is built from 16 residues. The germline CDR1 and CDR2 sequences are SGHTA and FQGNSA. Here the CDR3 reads CASSLARWRDNYEQYF. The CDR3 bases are TGTGCCAGCAGCTTAGCGAGGTGGCGGGATAATTACGAGCAGTACTTC.

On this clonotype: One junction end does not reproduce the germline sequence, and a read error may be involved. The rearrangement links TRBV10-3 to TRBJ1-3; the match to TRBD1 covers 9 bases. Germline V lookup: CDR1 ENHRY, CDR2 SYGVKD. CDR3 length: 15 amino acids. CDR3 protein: CAISEQGAYGNTIHF. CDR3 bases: TGTGCCATCAGTGAACAGGGGGCTTATGGAAACACCATACATTTT.

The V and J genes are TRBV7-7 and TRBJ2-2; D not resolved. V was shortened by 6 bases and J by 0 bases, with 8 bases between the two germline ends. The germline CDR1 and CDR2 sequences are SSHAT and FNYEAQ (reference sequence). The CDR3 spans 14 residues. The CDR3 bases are TGTGCCAGCAGGGTCCTATCGAACACCGGGGAGCTGTTTTTT. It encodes CASRVLSNTGELFF.

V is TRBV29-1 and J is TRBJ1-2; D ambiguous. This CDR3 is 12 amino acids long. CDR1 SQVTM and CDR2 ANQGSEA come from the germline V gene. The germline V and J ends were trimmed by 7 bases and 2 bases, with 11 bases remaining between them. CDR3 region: CSDLLGNYGYTF. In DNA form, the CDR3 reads TGCAGCGACCTACTTGGGAACTATGGCTACACCTTC.

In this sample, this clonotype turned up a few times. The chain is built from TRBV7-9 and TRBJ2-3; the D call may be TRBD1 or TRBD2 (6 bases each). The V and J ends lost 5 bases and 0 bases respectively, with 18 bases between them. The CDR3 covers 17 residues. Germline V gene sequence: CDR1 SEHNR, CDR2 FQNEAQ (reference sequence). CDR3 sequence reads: CASSKLLRGPSTDTQYF. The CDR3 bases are TGTGCCAGCAGCAAACTTCTACGGGGGCCGAGCACAGATACGCAGTATTTT.

The CDR3, as DNA: TGTGCCTGGAGTCCCAGGGGCCCCCTACAAGAGACCCAGTACTTC. It translates to CAWSPRGPLQETQYF. The V call is TRBV30, the J call TRBJ2-5, with D maybe TRBD1 (6 bases). The V gene's germline CDR1 is GTSNPN and CDR2 SVGIG (reference sequence). CDR3 size: 15 residues. Trimming removed 2 bases at V and 2 bases at J, with 15 bases between.

The CDR3 DNA reads as TGTGCCAGCAGTTTAACACTAGCGCTTAAGGAAAGCACAGATACGCAGTATTTT. This encodes CASSLTLALKESTDTQYF. The chain uses TRBV27 and TRBJ2-3; 7 bases are shared with TRBD2. The CDR3 covers 18 residues. The V gene end was trimmed by 2 bases and the J gene end by 0 bases; junction bases not matched to a gene: 11. Per germline, CDR1 MNHEY and CDR2 SMNVEV (reference sequence).

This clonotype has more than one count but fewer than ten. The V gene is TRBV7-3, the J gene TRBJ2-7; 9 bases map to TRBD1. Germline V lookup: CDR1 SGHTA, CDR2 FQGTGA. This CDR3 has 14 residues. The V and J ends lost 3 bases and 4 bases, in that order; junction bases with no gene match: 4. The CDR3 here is CASSLNRGPYEQYF. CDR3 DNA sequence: TGTGCCAGCAGCTTGAACAGGGGGCCTTACGAGCAGTACTTC. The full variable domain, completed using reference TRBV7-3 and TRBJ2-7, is GAGVSQTPSNKVTEKGKYVELRCDPISGHTALYWYRQSLGQGPEFLIYFQGTGAADDSGLPNDRFFAVRPEGSVSTLKIQRTERGDSAVYLCASSLNRGPYEQYFGPGTRLTVT.

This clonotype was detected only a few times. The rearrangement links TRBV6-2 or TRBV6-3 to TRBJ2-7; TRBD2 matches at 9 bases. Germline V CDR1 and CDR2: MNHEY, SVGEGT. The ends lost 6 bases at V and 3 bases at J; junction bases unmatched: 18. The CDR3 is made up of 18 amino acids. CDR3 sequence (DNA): TGTGCCAGCAGGTCCATAGCGGGGGCCATCATCCCTCGCTACGAGCAGTACTTC. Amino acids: CASRSIAGAIIPRYEQYF.

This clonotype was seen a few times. The CDR3 loop is CATSRRDRASEAFF. CDR3 coding DNA: TGTGCCACCAGCCGCCGGGACAGGGCCAGTGAAGCTTTCTTT. The chain employs TRBV15 and TRBJ1-1; TRBD1 aligns across 9 bases. The CDR3 spans 14 residues. CDR1 and CDR2 from the germline V gene are LNHNV and YYDKDF (reference sequence). V was pared by 5 bases and J by 7 bases, with 8 bases of the junction left unmatched.

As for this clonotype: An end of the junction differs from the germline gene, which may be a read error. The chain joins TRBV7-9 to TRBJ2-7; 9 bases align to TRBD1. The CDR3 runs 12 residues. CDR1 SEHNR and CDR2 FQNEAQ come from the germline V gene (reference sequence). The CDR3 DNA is TGTGCCAGCAGCTTAAGTGATGGGACAGGGCGCTTC. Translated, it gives CASSLSDGTGRF.

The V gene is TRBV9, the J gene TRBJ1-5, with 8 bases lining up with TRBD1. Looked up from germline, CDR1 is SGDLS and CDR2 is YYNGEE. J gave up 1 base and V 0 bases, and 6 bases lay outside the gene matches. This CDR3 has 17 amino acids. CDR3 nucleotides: TGTGCCAGCAGCGTAGGAGATACAGGGGGGAGCAATCAGCCCCAGCATTTT. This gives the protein CASSVGDTGGSNQPQHF.

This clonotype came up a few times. The CDR3 bases are TGCAGTGCTAGGGCCTTTAGCGGGGGTCGCTCCTACGAGCAGTACTTC. Translation gives CSARAFSGGRSYEQYF. This sequence joins TRBV20-1 and TRBJ2-7, with TRBD2 matching over 9 bases. The CDR3 length is 16 residues. After removal of 3 bases from V and 0 bases from J, the junction contained 9 bases not matched to a gene. Germline V gene sequence: CDR1 DFQATT, CDR2 SNEGSKA (reference sequence).

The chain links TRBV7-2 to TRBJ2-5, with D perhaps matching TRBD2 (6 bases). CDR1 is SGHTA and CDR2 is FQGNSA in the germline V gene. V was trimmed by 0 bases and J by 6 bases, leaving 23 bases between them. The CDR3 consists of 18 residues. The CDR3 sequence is CASSLAGYGGTVLKTQYF. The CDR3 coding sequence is TGTGCCAGCAGCTTAGCGGGGTATGGCGGGACGGTACTCAAGACCCAGTACTTC.

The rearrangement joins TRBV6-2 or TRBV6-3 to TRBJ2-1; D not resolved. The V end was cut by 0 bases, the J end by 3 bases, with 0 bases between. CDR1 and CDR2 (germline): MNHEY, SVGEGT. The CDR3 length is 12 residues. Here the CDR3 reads CASSYSYNEQFF. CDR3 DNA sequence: TGTGCCAGCAGTTACTCCTACAATGAGCAGTTCTTC.

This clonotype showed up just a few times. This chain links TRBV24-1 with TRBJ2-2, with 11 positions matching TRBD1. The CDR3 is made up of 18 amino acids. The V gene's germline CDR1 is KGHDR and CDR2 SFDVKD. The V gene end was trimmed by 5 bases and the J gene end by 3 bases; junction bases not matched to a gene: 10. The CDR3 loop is CATSGPNPGQGDTGELFF. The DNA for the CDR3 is TGTGCCACCAGTGGGCCTAATCCGGGACAGGGGGACACCGGGGAGCTGTTTTTT.